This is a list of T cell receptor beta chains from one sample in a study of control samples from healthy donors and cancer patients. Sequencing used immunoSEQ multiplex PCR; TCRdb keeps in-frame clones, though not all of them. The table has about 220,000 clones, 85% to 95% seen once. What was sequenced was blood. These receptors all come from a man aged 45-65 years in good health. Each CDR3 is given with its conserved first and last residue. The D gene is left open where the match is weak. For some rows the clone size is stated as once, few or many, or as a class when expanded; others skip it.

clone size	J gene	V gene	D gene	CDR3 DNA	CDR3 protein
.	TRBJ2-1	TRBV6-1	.	TGTGCCAGCAGTGAATCGAGCCTAAGGGATGAGCAGTTCTTC	CASSESSLRDEQFF
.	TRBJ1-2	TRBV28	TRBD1	TGTGCCAGCAGTCTGGACAGGGTTTATGGCTACACCTTC	CASSLDRVYGYTF
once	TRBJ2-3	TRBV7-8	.	TGTGCCAGCAGATCAGCGACGGACTATACGCAGTATTTT	CASRSATDYTQYF
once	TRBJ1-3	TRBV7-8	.	TGTGCCACCGGGGTCACAGGATTCTCTGGAAACACCATATATTTT	CATGVTGFSGNTIYF
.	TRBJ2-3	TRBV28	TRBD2	TGTGCCAGCAGTTTGAGACTAGCGAAGGCAGATACGCAGTATTTT	CASSLRLAKADTQYF
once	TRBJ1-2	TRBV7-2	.	TGTGCCAGCAGCCTTTACCGGGACAAGTCATATGGCTACACCTTC	CASSLYRDKSYGYTF
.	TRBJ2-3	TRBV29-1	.	TGCAGCGTTGCAGCGTCTACAGATACGCAGTATTTT	CSVAASTDTQYF
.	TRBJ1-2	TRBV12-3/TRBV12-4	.	TGTGCCAGCAGTCTCCGGGGTGGCTACACCTTC	CASSLRGGYTF
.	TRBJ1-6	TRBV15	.	TGTGCCACCAGCAGAGATTTGGGGAGGGCGCAATCCGATTCACCCCTCCACTTT	CATSRDLGRAQSDSPLHF
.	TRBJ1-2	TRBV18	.	TGTGCCAGCTCACCGCTCGAAGGGTATGGCTACACCTTC	CASSPLEGYGYTF
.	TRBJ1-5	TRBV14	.	TGTGCCAGCAGTCATCGGGGCAATAATCAGCCCCAGCATTTT	CASSHRGNNQPQHF
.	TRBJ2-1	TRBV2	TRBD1	TGTGCCAGCCGGCACAGGGGGCCTTCCTACAATGAGCAGTTCTTC	CASRHRGPSYNEQFF
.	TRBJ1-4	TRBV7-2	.	TGTGCCAGCAGCTTAGGACAGGCGACAAATGAAAAACTGTTTTTT	CASSLGQATNEKLFF
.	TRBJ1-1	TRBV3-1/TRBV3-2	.	TGTGCCAGCAGCCAAGATAACAGGGCGGGCACTGAAGCTTTCTTT	CASSQDNRAGTEAFF
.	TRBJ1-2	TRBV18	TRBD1	TGTGCCAGCTCACCTGGACAGGGCGTGGGGTATGGCTACACCTTC	CASSPGQGVGYGYTF
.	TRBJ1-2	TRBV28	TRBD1	TGTGCCAGCAGTGAGGCCGGGACAGGTCTATATGGCTACACCTTC	CASSEAGTGLYGYTF
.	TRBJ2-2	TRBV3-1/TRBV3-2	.	TGTGCCAGCAGCCAAGGGGGGACGGGGAACACCGGGGAGCTGTTTTTT	CASSQGGTGNTGELFF
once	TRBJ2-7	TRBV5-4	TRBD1	TGTGCCAGCAGCTCAGGGACAGCGTCCTACGAGCAGTACTTC	CASSSGTASYEQYF
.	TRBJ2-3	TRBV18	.	TGTGCCAGCTCACCATGGACAGCTAGCACAGATACGCAGTATTTT	CASSPWTASTDTQYF
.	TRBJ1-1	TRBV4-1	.	TGCGCCAGCAGCCAAGTGGGCAGCCCAACTTCGGCTTTCTTT	CASSQVGSPTSAFF
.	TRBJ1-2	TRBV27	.	TGTGCCAGCAGTTTGGGCAGTCCTAACTATGGCTACACCTTC	CASSLGSPNYGYTF
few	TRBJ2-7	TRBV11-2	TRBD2	TGTGCCAGCAGCTCCCGTAGCGGGGGGATGGAGCAGTACTTC	CASSSRSGGMEQYF
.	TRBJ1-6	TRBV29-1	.	TGCAGCGTTGAACTTTCCCCGGGGTCACCCCTCCACTTT	CSVELSPGSPLHF
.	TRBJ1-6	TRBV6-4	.	TGTGCCAGCAGTGTCCAGGGATATTCACCCCTCCACTTT	CASSVQGYSPLHF
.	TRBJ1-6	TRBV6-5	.	TGTGCCAGCACCACCGCTTGGGGGATCACATCACCCCTCCACTTT	CASTTAWGITSPLHF
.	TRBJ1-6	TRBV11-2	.	TGTGCCAGCAGCTTGCTATCTCTCAATTCACCCCTCCACTTT	CASSLLSLNSPLHF
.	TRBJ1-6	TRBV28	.	TGTGCCAGCAGTCCCCCCGGATCACCCCTCCACTTT	CASSPPGSPLHF
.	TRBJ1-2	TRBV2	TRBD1	TGTGCCAGCAGTAGGGACAGCCTTTATGGCTACACCTTC	CASSRDSLYGYTF
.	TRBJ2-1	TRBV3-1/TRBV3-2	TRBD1	TGTGCCAGCAGCCAAGGAATACAGGGGGGCTACAATGAGCAGTTCTTC	CASSQGIQGGYNEQFF
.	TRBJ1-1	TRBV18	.	TGTGCCAGCTCACCTTTGGGTCCCCACACTGAAGCTTTCTTT	CASSPLGPHTEAFF
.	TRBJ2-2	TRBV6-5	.	TGTGCCAGCGGGAGGGGGGCGAACACCGGGGAGCTGTTTTTT	CASGRGANTGELFF
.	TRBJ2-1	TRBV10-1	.	TGCGCCAGCAGCCGGGGGACCCCCCTCAATGAGCAGTTCTTC	CASSRGTPLNEQFF
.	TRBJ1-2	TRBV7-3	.	TGTGCCAGCAGCCCGGGACGTGGAAACTATGGCTACACCTTC	CASSPGRGNYGYTF
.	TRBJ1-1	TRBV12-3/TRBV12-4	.	TGTGCCACCGAGCGACCCATGAACACTGAAGCTTTCTTT	CATERPMNTEAFF
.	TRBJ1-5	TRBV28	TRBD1	TGTGCCAGCAGTCCCGCCGACAGGGGGGGCAATCAGCCCCAGCATTTT	CASSPADRGGNQPQHF
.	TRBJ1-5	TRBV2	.	TGTGCCAGCAGAGAACAACCAAGCAGTCGCAATCAGCCCCAGCATTTT	CASREQPSSRNQPQHF
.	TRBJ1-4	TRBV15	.	TGTGCCACCAGCAGAGATCAGACAGTCCCTGAAAAACTGTTTTTT	CATSRDQTVPEKLFF
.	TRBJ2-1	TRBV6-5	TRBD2	TGTGCCAGCAGTTACTTGCCGGGGGGCAATGAGCAGTTCTTC	CASSYLPGGNEQFF
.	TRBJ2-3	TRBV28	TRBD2	TGTGCCAGCAAGGAAGAGCGGGGGGGCTTCACAGATACGCAGTATTTT	CASKEERGGFTDTQYF
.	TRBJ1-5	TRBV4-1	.	TGCGCCAGCAGCCAAATTCGAGGGCCCCAGCATTTT	CASSQIRGPQHF
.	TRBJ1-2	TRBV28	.	TGTGCCAGCAGGGCCGGGACGGGTTATGGAGGCTACACCTTC	CASRAGTGYGGYTF
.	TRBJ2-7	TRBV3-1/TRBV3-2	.	TGTGCCAGCAGCCTACTGGGTATCACCTACGAGCAGTACTTC	CASSLLGITYEQYF
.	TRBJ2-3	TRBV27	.	TGTGCCAGCAGTTCCCTCGGTAGCAGAGGCACAGATACGCAGTATTTT	CASSSLGSRGTDTQYF
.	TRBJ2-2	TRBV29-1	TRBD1	TGCAGCGCCCAGGACAGGGCGAACACCGGGGAGCTGTTTTTT	CSAQDRANTGELFF
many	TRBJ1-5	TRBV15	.	TGTGCCACCAGCAGCGCTTTAAATCAGCCCCAGCATTTT	CATSSALNQPQHF
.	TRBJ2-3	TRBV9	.	TGTGCCAGCAGCGTACCTTTTACAGATACGCAGTATTTT	CASSVPFTDTQYF